These 21 T cell receptor beta chains came from one sample sequenced in a study of OX40 agonist ivuxolimab in advanced cancers. Clones were sequenced by immunoSEQ multiplex PCR, and TCRdb holds only the in-frame ones, with some missing. The sample lists tens of thousands of clones; more than 80% were seen once. The sequences come from CD4+ or CD8+ T cells sorted from blood, collected in a trial of the OX40 agonist ivuxolimab. The receptors here all came from an adult with an advanced solid tumor such as melanoma, head and neck, liver or kidney cancer.

This rearrangement joins TRBV27 to TRBJ1-2, with TRBD1 matching 7 bases. The germline V gene encodes CDR1 MNHEY and CDR2 SMNVEV (reference sequence). This CDR3 is 20 amino acids long. Trimming at V came to 6 bases and at J to 6 bases, leaving 28 bases not matched to a gene. CDR3 bases: TGTGCCAGCAGACTCCTCCCCCCCCCTCCTCCCCCCAGGGGGGGGCATGGCTACACCTTC. Translating it yields CASRLLPPPPPPRGGHGYTF.

In this sample, this clone turned up once. The chain carries TRBV5-1 and TRBJ2-5; 7 bases are a match to TRBD1. CDR3 size: 17 residues. CDR1 SGHRS and CDR2 YFSETQ come from the germline V gene. The V segment lost 0 bases and the J segment 1 base; nucleotides outside the gene matches: 9. CDR3 sequence: CASSLGRDSQIQETQYF. The CDR3 region has the DNA TGCGCCAGCAGCTTGGGCCGGGACAGCCAAATCCAAGAGACCCAGTACTTC.

The chain combines TRBV30 with TRBJ2-3; D gene unclear. V gave up 3 bases and J gave up 6 bases, with 13 bases separating them. CDR1 is GTSNPN, CDR2 SVGIG, per germline (reference sequence). CDR3 length: 13 amino acids. The CDR3 spells CAWSLYRADTQYF. The CDR3 DNA is TGTGCCTGGAGCCTCTATAGGGCGGATACGCAGTATTTT.

V is TRBV25-1 and J is TRBJ2-5; 9 nucleotides match TRBD2. The CDR3 totals 14 residues. Losses at the gene ends were 3 bases for V and 5 bases for J; bases not matched to a gene: 4. Germline assignment: CDR1 MGHDK and CDR2 SYGVNS. The DNA of the CDR3 is TGTGCCAGCAGTGATGTTCTAGCGGGGGAGACCCAGTACTTC. Translating gives CASSDVLAGETQYF.

The J gene is TRBJ2-5, the V gene TRBV6-6, with D uncertain. CDR1 MNHNY and CDR2 SVGAGI come from the germline V gene (reference sequence). The CDR3 runs to 14 residues. Trimming took 0 bases from V and 4 from J, leaving 9 bases between them. The CDR3 DNA follows: TGTGCCAGCAGTTACTCCCATTCCCCAGAGACCCAGTACTTC. Amino acids: CASSYSHSPETQYF.

The V gene is TRBV11-3, the J gene TRBJ2-1; TRBD2 might be the D (6 bases). Germline CDR1 reads SGHNT; CDR2 reads YENEEA. Trimming pared 5 bases from V and 6 bases from J, leaving 23 bases between. The CDR3 contains 17 residues. The CDR3 nucleotides are TGTGCCAGCAGCCACATCTCACTAGCTCACCCCGTCAATGAGCAGTTCTTC. This sequence encodes CASSHISLAHPVNEQFF.

The genes are TRBV11-3 and TRBJ2-7; 9 bases agree with TRBD1. CDR1 and CDR2 from the germline V gene are SGHNT and YENEEA. The CDR3 is made up of 15 amino acids. V dropped 1 base and J dropped 3; count of bases not matched to a gene: 4. Here the CDR3 reads CASSLGGQGSYEQYF. Here the CDR3 DNA reads TGTGCCAGCAGCTTAGGGGGACAGGGAAGCTACGAGCAGTACTTC.

The chain joins TRBV19 to TRBJ2-2; maybe TRBD1 (6 bases). V lost 9 bases and J 4 bases, leaving 9 bases between the germline ends. Per the germline V gene, CDR1 is LNHDA and CDR2 is SQIVND (reference sequence). This CDR3 has 12 amino acids. CDR3 region: CASSGATGELFF. CDR3 sequence (DNA): TGTGCCAGCTCAGGGGCCACCGGGGAGCTGTTTTTT.

The chain links TRBV4-1 to TRBJ1-5; no firm D call. V gave up 1 base and J gave up 4 bases, with 5 bases separating them. The CDR3 has 13 amino acids. Germline V gene data show CDR1 as MGHRA and CDR2 as YSYEKL. The CDR3 here is CASSQGENQPQHF. CDR3 DNA: TGCGCCAGCAGCCAAGGGGAAAATCAGCCCCAGCATTTT.

The rearrangement links TRBV4-1 to TRBJ1-5; D remains ambiguous. The length of the CDR3 is 16 residues. Germline V gene lookup returns CDR1 MGHRA and CDR2 YSYEKL. V was cut by 1 base and J by 0 bases, with 10 bases left in between. The CDR3 reads CASSQVAADSNQPQHF. The CDR3 DNA reads TGCGCCAGCAGCCAAGTCGCCGCAGATAGCAATCAGCCCCAGCATTTT.

Written as DNA, the CDR3 is TGTGCCAGCAGTGCGACTAGCGGGTCCTACAATGAGCAGTTCTTC. Its protein is CASSATSGSYNEQFF. The rearrangement joins TRBV2 to TRBJ2-1, with 10 bases fitting TRBD2. The CDR3 contains 15 residues. Trimming cost V 4 bases and J 1 base; bases outside gene matches: 1. The germline CDR1 and CDR2 sequences are SNHLY and FYNNEI.

The genes are TRBV27 and TRBJ2-1, with 8 bases aligning to TRBD2. There are 14 residues in the CDR3. V shed 7 bases, J shed 7 bases, and the junction held 9 bases outside the gene matches. Germline V CDR1 and CDR2: MNHEY, SMNVEV (reference sequence). The CDR3 nucleotides are TGTGCCAGCAATACGGGACTAGTGAGTAATGAGCAGTTCTTC. Translated, it gives CASNTGLVSNEQFF.

The chain employs TRBV6-5 and TRBJ2-7, with 9 bases that match TRBD1. Germline lookup yields CDR1 MNHEY and CDR2 SVGAGI. The ends lost 4 bases at V and 7 bases at J; junction bases unmatched: 11. This CDR3 has 15 amino acids. The CDR3 DNA reads TGTGCCAGCAGTTTCTCCGGGACAGGGACGGTTGAGCAGTACTTC. This encodes CASSFSGTGTVEQYF.

The chain is built from TRBV5-5 and TRBJ1-1; D unclear. V lost 2 bases to trimming and J lost 4 bases, with 9 bases between them. Germline CDR1 and CDR2: SGHKS and YYEKEE (reference sequence). The CDR3 runs 13 residues. The CDR3 DNA is TGTGCCAGCAGCTTCGACGTGGGCACTGAAGCTTTCTTT. Its protein product is CASSFDVGTEAFF.

In its sample, this clone was seen a few times. This chain uses TRBV19 with TRBJ2-1; 10 bases are shared with TRBD2. This CDR3 has 16 amino acids. The germline V gene encodes CDR1 LNHDA and CDR2 SQIVND (reference sequence). V dropped 4 bases and J dropped 2; count of bases not matched to a gene: 5. The CDR3 region is CASSKASGSAYNEQFF. The DNA of the CDR3 is TGTGCCAGTAGTAAGGCTAGCGGGAGTGCCTACAATGAGCAGTTCTTC.

The chain recombines TRBV28 with TRBJ1-1; maybe TRBD1 (5 bases). V was cut by 3 bases and J by 10 bases, with 24 bases left in between. The CDR3 runs 16 residues. Germline CDR1 and CDR2: MDHEN and SYDVKM. CDR3 sequence: CASSFTGEGASPGAFF. The CDR3 DNA is TGTGCCAGCAGTTTTACAGGAGAAGGGGCCTCCCCGGGAGCTTTCTTT. The whole variable domain, remainder taken from reference TRBV28 and TRBJ1-1, is DVKVTQSSRYLVKRTGEKVFLECVQDMDHENMFWYRQDPGLGLRLIYFSYDVKMKEKGDIPEGYSVSREKKERFSLILESASTNQTSMYLCASSFTGEGASPGAFFGQGTRLTVV.

The V and J genes are TRBV5-6 and TRBJ2-7; D is unclear. Looked up from germline, CDR1 is SGHDT and CDR2 is YYEEEE. The CDR3 is 13 amino acids. The V end was cut by 2 bases, the J end by 1 base, with 7 bases between. DNA of the CDR3: TGTGCCAGCAGCTTTAGTCAATCCTACGAGCAGTACTTC. Protein product: CASSFSQSYEQYF.

The chain employs TRBV6-5 and TRBJ2-1, with 7 positions matching TRBD2. Unmatched junction bases numbered 5, after V lost 2 bases and J lost 1 base. The CDR3 length is 16 residues. Germline assignment: CDR1 MNHEY and CDR2 SVGAGI. The CDR3 region has the DNA TGTGCCAGCAGTTACGGGTCTAGCGGATCCTACAATGAGCAGTTCTTC. Translated: CASSYGSSGSYNEQFF.

V usage is TRBV28 and J usage is TRBJ2-5, with D perhaps TRBD1 (5 bases). The CDR3 sequence is 12 residues long. Germline V gene lookup returns CDR1 MDHEN and CDR2 SYDVKM. Trimming stripped 5 bases from V and 7 bases from J, with 11 bases between. The CDR3 sequence is CASSTLRGTQYF. The DNA for the CDR3 is TGTGCCAGCAGTACGTTAAGGGGGACCCAGTACTTC.

This chain joins TRBV19 and TRBJ1-5; D not resolved. Trimming cost V 1 base and J 6 bases, with 16 bases left between them. The CDR3 has 16 amino acids. From germline, CDR1 is LNHDA and CDR2 SQIVND (reference sequence). The CDR3 loop reads CASSIGVVVGIQPQHF. CDR3 DNA: TGTGCCAGTAGTATAGGGGTGGTCGTAGGGATTCAGCCCCAGCATTTT.

The chain uses TRBV19 and TRBJ2-3; the D gene is possibly TRBD1 (5 bases). The CDR3 contains 15 residues. Germline V gene data show CDR1 as LNHDA and CDR2 as SQIVND (reference sequence). V lost 1 base and J 4 bases, leaving 12 bases between the germline ends. CDR3 nucleotide sequence: TGTGCCAGTAGTATAGGCCTAATGGGGCCAGATACGCAGTATTTT. Residues: CASSIGLMGPDTQYF.